The 3 T cell receptor beta chains reported below all come from one sample, sequenced in a study of vaccination and CD4 T cells after COVID-19 (dated 2022 in TCRdb). The library was produced with PCR. TCRdb records Illumina iSeq 100 as the sequencer. DNA from cultured CD4+ T cells was subjected to TCR sequencing with the Oncomine TCR Beta short-read assay at the Johns Hopkins FTIC core. Using fastp at Q25 and MiXCR, TCRdb reprocessed the public reads and kept productive beta chains. Identical CDR3 proteins give one entry, which carries the most common genes and DNA. The sample table lists around 18,000 distinct CDR3 sequences, under 75% of them with a count of one. The leading ten clones occupy nearly 7.5% of the sample. What the treatment or condition label conveys for this sample: roughly 11-day PBMC culture with coronavirus spike peptide pools or control peptides (ViraFEST assay). No antigens are known for them.

The sequenced sample was CD4+ T cells from blood, cultured in vitro. The receptors stem from a human donor who had recovered from COVID-19.

This chain links TRBV9 with TRBJ1-5; D not certain. This CDR3 contains 14 residues. Germline V gene data show CDR1 as SGDLS and CDR2 as YYNGEE. V lost 0 bases and J lost 4, with 8 bases in between. As DNA, the CDR3 is TGTGCCAGCAGCGTAGGGATTGGGAATCAGCCCCAGCATTTT. Translating gives CASSVGIGNQPQHF.

This clonotype was picked up a small number of times. The gene calls are TRBV20-1 and TRBJ1-6, with no clear D. CDR3 size: 16 residues. Germline-derived CDR1 and CDR2 are DFQATT and SNEGSKA (reference sequence). V dropped 0 bases and J dropped 5 bases, with 14 bases sitting between them. CDR3 residues: CSARDPARGDNSPLHF. Here the CDR3 DNA reads TGCAGTGCTAGAGATCCGGCCCGCGGGGATAATTCACCCCTCCACTTT.

The genes are TRBV7-9 and TRBJ2-3, with D possibly called TRBD1 or TRBD2 (5 bases each). CDR1 is SEHNR, CDR2 FQNEAQ, per germline (reference sequence). The CDR3 covers 13 residues. V gave up 11 bases and J gave up 6 bases, with 18 bases separating them. This CDR3 reads CAGAGYWEDTQYF. The CDR3, as DNA: TGTGCCGGCGCAGGGTACTGGGAGGATACGCAGTATTTT.